This passage covers 19 T cell receptor beta chains from one sample sequenced in a study of glioma-infiltrating T cells. Using RNA template, CDR3s of TCR alpha and beta were amplified with iRepertoire arm-PCR. MiXCR was run by TCRdb on the multiplex PCR reads, yielding one entry per CDR3 protein. There are about 22,000 distinct CDR3 sequences in the sample; around 25% occur only once, and about an eighth lies in the top ten. Sequenced: glioma tissue, nonneoplastic brain tissue, or PBMCs (not recorded which). Source of these receptors: a human donor with low-grade glioma or glioblastoma, undergoing nonglioma brain surgery, or in good health (not recorded which).

This clonotype came up a few times. The chain has TRBV3-1 and TRBJ1-2; no definite D call. This CDR3 comprises 14 residues. Trimming shortened V by 0 bases and J by 8 bases, and 13 bases separated the two germline ends. The germline CDR1 and CDR2 sequences are LGHDT and YNNKEL (reference sequence). In DNA, the CDR3 is TGTGCCAGCAGCCAAGAGCAGGCCCCGGGGGGCTACACCTTC. This translates into CASSQEQAPGGYTF.

By sample fraction, this clonotype is medium-sized. V usage is TRBV15 and J usage is TRBJ1-2; D possibly corresponds to TRBD1 (5 bases). V was trimmed by 2 bases and J by 2 bases, leaving 12 bases between them. The CDR3 totals 15 residues. Germline V gene lookup returns CDR1 LNHNV and CDR2 YYDKDF (reference sequence). The CDR3 DNA follows: TGTGCCACCAGCAGAAGCGGGACGCTAAACTATGGCTACACCTTC. It is translated as CATSRSGTLNYGYTF.

The chain uses TRBV7-9 and TRBJ2-5; possible D gene TRBD2, 5 bases. Trimming removed 6 bases at V and 3 bases at J, with 14 bases between. This CDR3 has 14 amino acids. Germline V gives CDR1 SEHNR, CDR2 FQNEAQ (reference sequence). For the CDR3, the DNA is TGTGCCAGCAGACCTAGCTATTTAGAAGAGACCCAGTACTTC. This sequence encodes CASRPSYLEETQYF. The variable domain in full, completed from reference TRBV7-9 and TRBJ2-5, reads DTGVSQNPRHKITKRGQNVTFRCDPISEHNRLYWYRQTLGQGPEFLTYFQNEAQLEKSRLLSDRFSAERPKGSFSTLEIQRTEQGDSAMYLCASRPSYLEETQYFGPGTRLLVL.

This clonotype was picked up many times. The chain joins TRBV6-6 to TRBJ2-7, with 8 bases aligning to TRBD1. V dropped 2 bases and J dropped 4; count of bases not matched to a gene: 4. Germline V gene data show CDR1 as MNHNY and CDR2 as SVGAGI (reference sequence). This CDR3 region has 14 residues. The CDR3 loop is CASSYGGQGYEQYF. In DNA, the CDR3 is TGTGCCAGCAGTTACGGAGGACAGGGTTACGAGCAGTACTTC.

The V and J genes are TRBV18 and TRBJ2-2; the D is unclear. The CDR3 is 14 residues long. Germline-derived CDR1 and CDR2 are KGHSH and LQKENI. V lost 3 bases and J 4 bases, leaving 9 bases between the germline ends. The CDR3 is CASSPARSTGELFF. The CDR3, as DNA: TGTGCCAGCTCACCTGCCAGGTCCACCGGGGAGCTGTTTTTT. The full variable domain, in which reference TRBV18 and TRBJ2-2 provide the parts outside the CDR3, is NAGVMQNPRHLVRRRGQEARLRCSPMKGHSHVYWYRQLPEEGLKFMVYLQKENIIDESGMPKERFSAEFPKEGPSILRIQQVVRGDSAAYFCASSPARSTGELFFGEGSRLTVL.

In its sample, this clonotype was seen a few times. This rearrangement joins TRBV2 to TRBJ1-5; D not certain. V dropped 7 bases and J dropped 1 base, with 14 bases sitting between them. CDR1 and CDR2 (germline): SNHLY, FYNNEI. This CDR3 is built from 15 residues. The CDR3, as DNA: TGTGCCAGCAAAAGTCTTCTGGAAAGCAATCAGCCCCAGCATTTT. This codes for CASKSLLESNQPQHF.

V gene TRBV6-5 combines with J gene TRBJ2-5; D may be TRBD1 or TRBD2 (5 bases each). Germline V gene data show CDR1 as MNHEY and CDR2 as SVGAGI. The CDR3 has 14 residues. V was cut by 4 bases and J by 3 bases, with 12 bases left in between. CDR3 region: CASSSGRIEETQYF. The CDR3 DNA reads TGTGCCAGCAGTTCGGGACGGATCGAAGAGACCCAGTACTTC.

This clonotype has just a few counts. The chain carries TRBV19 and TRBJ2-7; TRBD2 might be the D (5 bases). CDR3 length: 13 residues. V lost 10 bases and J 3 bases, leaving 16 bases between the germline ends. Germline CDR1 is LNHDA and CDR2 is SQIVND (reference sequence). CDR3: CATSRDPDYEQYF. The CDR3, as DNA: TGTGCCACCTCCCGGGATCCGGACTACGAGCAGTACTTC.

This clonotype is categorized as medium-sized. Since a much larger clone is just one base distant, this may be a read error. This rearrangement joins TRBV7-8 to TRBJ2-3; D tentatively reads TRBD1 or TRBD2 (5 bases each). This CDR3 region has 13 residues. Germline values: CDR1 SGHVS, CDR2 FQNEAQ. CDR3: CARSLGPTDTQYF. CDR3 bases: TGTGCCCGCAGCTTGGGACCCACAGATACGCAGTATTTT.

Written as DNA, the CDR3 is TGTGCCAGCAGTCCCCGTGGGGGCCCCTACAATGAGCAGTTCTTC. This sequence encodes CASSPRGGPYNEQFF. The chain employs TRBV12-3 or TRBV12-4 and TRBJ2-1, with TRBD1 as a possible D gene (6 bases). CDR3 size: 15 residues. The ends were cut back, 5 bases at V and 2 bases at J, with 13 bases in the middle.

The V and J genes are TRBV4-1 and TRBJ2-1; 7 bases map to TRBD1. V was pared by 5 bases and J by 4 bases, with 5 bases of the junction left unmatched. This CDR3 region has 14 residues. Germline loops: CDR1 MGHRA, CDR2 YSYEKL. The CDR3 nucleotides read TGCGCCAGCAGCAAGGACAGGATTTACAATGAGCAGTTCTTC. Its protein is CASSKDRIYNEQFF.

This chain connects TRBV20-1 to TRBJ1-2, with 11 positions matching TRBD1. V lost 5 bases and J lost 3; bases outside the gene matches: 8. The CDR3 sequence is 15 residues long. Per germline, CDR1 DFQATT and CDR2 SNEGSKA (reference sequence). The CDR3 sequence is CSASFGQGAYYGYTF. The CDR3 DNA sequence: TGCAGTGCTTCCTTTGGACAGGGGGCTTACTATGGCTACACCTTC.

As concerns this clonotype: A much larger clone sits a single nucleotide away, making a read error possible. The chain combines TRBV19 with TRBJ1-5, with D hard to call. Deletions cut 3 bases from V and 4 bases from J, with 13 bases between. CDR1 is LNHDA and CDR2 is SQIVND in the germline V gene (reference sequence). The CDR3 has 15 residues. CDR3 residues: CASSILVDRNQPQHF. The CDR3 DNA follows: TGTGCCAGTAGTATTCTAGTGGATAGAAATCAGCCCCAGCATTTT. Full variable domain (missing parts from reference TRBV19 and TRBJ1-5): DGGITQSPKYLFRKEGQNVTLSCEQNLNHDAMYWYRQDPGQGLRLIYYSQIVNDFQKGDIAEGYSVSREKKESFPLTVTSAQKNPTAFYLCASSILVDRNQPQHFGDGTRLSIL.

V and J are TRBV27 and TRBJ1-1; a possible D gene is TRBD1 (5 bases). This CDR3 has 14 amino acids. V was shortened by 0 bases and J by 13 bases, with 18 bases between the two germline ends. Germline V gene data show CDR1 as MNHEY and CDR2 as SMNVEV (reference sequence). CDR3 sequence: CASSLSGGGRPYFF. The CDR3, as DNA: TGTGCCAGCAGTTTATCGGGGGGGGGGAGGCCATATTTCTTT.

The sample holds many counts of this clonotype. This rearrangement joins TRBV28 to TRBJ1-2, with TRBD1 matching 12 bases. The V and J ends lost 6 bases and 7 bases, in that order; junction bases with no gene match: 6. The CDR3 is 14 residues long. From germline, CDR1 is MDHEN and CDR2 SYDVKM. The CDR3 DNA reads as TGTGCCAGCAGCTCGGGACAGGGGGCCTCTGGCTACACCTTC. This codes for CASSSGQGASGYTF.

This clonotype was found many times. The chain uses TRBV7-9 and TRBJ1-1; perhaps TRBD1 as D (6 bases). Per the germline V gene, CDR1 is SEHNR and CDR2 is FQNEAQ (reference sequence). The germline V and J ends were trimmed by 6 bases and 4 bases, with 12 bases remaining between them. The CDR3 covers 13 residues. This chain's CDR3 is CASSSTGSTEAFF. In nucleotides, the CDR3 is TGTGCCAGCAGTTCAACAGGGAGCACTGAAGCTTTCTTT. The full variable domain, rest sourced from reference TRBV7-9 and TRBJ1-1, is DTGVSQNPRHKITKRGQNVTFRCDPISEHNRLYWYRQTLGQGPEFLTYFQNEAQLEKSRLLSDRFSAERPKGSFSTLEIQRTEQGDSAMYLCASSSTGSTEAFFGQGTRLTVV.

This clonotype is labeled as medium-sized. The chain joins TRBV6-6 to TRBJ1-5, with D possibly matching TRBD1 (6 bases). Germline lookup yields CDR1 MNHNY and CDR2 SVGAGI (reference sequence). CDR3 size: 15 residues. The ends were cut back, 0 bases at V and 4 bases at J, with 10 bases in the middle. Here the CDR3 DNA reads TGTGCCAGCAGTTACTCGAAAGGGGGTAATCAGCCCCAGCATTTT. Protein sequence: CASSYSKGGNQPQHF.

This clonotype counts as large. The chain uses TRBV6-1 and TRBJ1-2; TRBD1 might be the D (5 bases). The CDR3 length is 14 residues. The V gene lost 5 bases and the J gene lost 1 base, with 11 bases spanning the gap. The germline gives CDR1 MNHNS, CDR2 SASEGT. CDR3 protein: CASSRTPDNYGYTF. The CDR3 DNA reads as TGTGCCAGCAGTCGGACACCTGATAACTATGGCTACACCTTC.

Concerning this clonotype itself: One base away lies a much larger clone, so this may be a sequencing read error. The chain joins TRBV27 to TRBJ2-7; D is perhaps TRBD1 (5 bases). The CDR3 runs to 17 residues. V was pared by 3 bases and J by 3 bases, with 21 bases between. Germline V lookup: CDR1 MNHEY, CDR2 SMNVEV (reference sequence). CDR3 in DNA: TGTGCCAGCAGTTTTGGCCTACAACAGGCCGTGGGCTACGAGCAGTACTTC. Translating it yields CASSFGLQQAVGYEQYF.